Described below is a single T cell receptor (beta chain) sequence and its context. Its cognate antigen is unknown. The data were obtained in a study of cytomegalovirus exposure and HLA in healthy donors. The PCR ran on 60 Vbeta and 13 Jbeta primers. The assay was immunoSEQ multiplex PCR, and TCRdb's table has in-frame clones only and misses some. The repertoire includes some 120,000 clones, about 81% of them detected once, and less than 3.5% sits in the top ten. Germline V CDR1 and CDR2: SGHAT, FQNNGV. This CDR3 region has 13 residues. V shed 1 base and J shed 5 bases, with 6 bases lying between them. Study-wide results and caveats: With high specificity and sensitivity, the classifier reportedly diagnosed cytomegalovirus status. Sequencing likely caused a cluster of highly shared sequence variants. When analyzed later, the rates of TCR association showed variation by HLA locus, with DRB1 the most and HLA-C the fewest.

The TCR comes from a woman in her forties in good health and CMV-seropositive. The sample was PBMCs. The chain couples TRBV11-2 to TRBJ2-1, with D perhaps TRBD2 (6 bases). CDR3 in amino acids: CASSLGTNNEQFF. The CDR3 bases are TGTGCCAGCAGCTTAGGGACTAACAATGAGCAGTTCTTC. The full variable domain, its missing parts supplied by reference TRBV11-2 and TRBJ2-1, is EAGVAQSPRYKIIEKRQSVAFWCNPISGHATLYWYQQILGQGPKLLIQFQNNGVVDDSQLPKDRFSAERLKGVDSTLKIQPAKLEDSAVYLCASSLGTNNEQFFGPGTRLTVL.